The source of this T cell receptor (beta chain) is a study of T-cell memory formation after mild COVID-19. One entry per CDR3 protein results from TCRdb running MiXCR on the 5' RACE reads. The table has about 81,000 distinct CDR3 sequences, approximately 23% seen once. Germline values: CDR1 MNHEY, CDR2 SMNVEV (reference sequence). V was trimmed by 1 base and J by 5 bases, leaving 5 bases between them. The CDR3 is 13 residues long. Source material: PBMCs or a T cell subset sorted from them (not recorded which). The chain links TRBV27 to TRBJ1-4; the D is unclear. The sequence was obtained from a man aged 18 to 35 who had mild COVID-19 (a few samples of this study predate the infection). Cell type and time point are not known. Written as DNA, the CDR3 is TGTGCCAGCAGTTTATGGCGGAATGAAAAACTGTTTTTT. Protein product: CASSLWRNEKLFF. The full variable domain, with the rest looked up from reference TRBV27 and TRBJ1-4, is EAQVTQNPRYLITVTGKKLTVTCSQNMNHEYMSWYRQDPGLGLRQIYYSMNVEVTDKGDVPEGYKVSRKEKRNFPLILESPSPNQTSLYFCASSLWRNEKLFFGSGTQLSVL.